The rows below give T cell receptor beta chains drawn from one sample of a study of cytomegalovirus exposure and HLA in healthy donors. Method: immunoSEQ multiplex PCR; TCRdb's copy keeps in-frame clones and lacks some. The sample has about 110,000 clones, about two thirds seen once; the top ten hold 2.5% to 3%. The material sequenced was PBMCs. All receptors come from a female donor in good health and CMV-seronegative. Both conserved end residues are part of each CDR3. Each record gives: J gene, V gene, D gene, clone size, CDR3 protein, CDR3 DNA. D genes are given only for firm matches. A row's size may be missing; if present it is once, few, many or a size class.

>TRBJ1-4|TRBV5-1|.|.
CASSLDSEKLFF
TGCGCCAGCAGCTTGGACAGTGAAAAACTGTTTTTT
>TRBJ1-1|TRBV5-1|.|.
CASSLDGRDTEAFF
TGCGCCAGCAGCTTGGACGGGAGGGACACTGAAGCTTTCTTT
>TRBJ1-5|TRBV28|TRBD1|once
CASSLDRAGQPQHF
TGTGCCAGCAGTCTTGACAGGGCTGGTCAGCCCCAGCATTTT
>TRBJ2-7|TRBV4-1|.|.
CASSQDGAEGYEQYF
TGCGCCAGCAGCCAAGATGGGGCGGAAGGCTACGAGCAGTACTTC
>TRBJ1-1|TRBV10-3|.|.
CAISESDRVMNTEAFF
TGTGCCATCAGTGAGTCGGACAGAGTCATGAACACTGAAGCTTTCTTT
>TRBJ1-3|TRBV5-4|.|.
CASSAPDSGSGNTIYF
TGTGCCAGCAGCGCACCCGACTCCGGCTCTGGAAACACCATATATTTT
>TRBJ1-1|TRBV6-5|TRBD1|.
CASRAGQGFGTEAFF
TGTGCCAGCAGGGCGGGACAGGGGTTCGGCACTGAAGCTTTCTTT
>TRBJ2-1|TRBV19|TRBD1|few
CASRRTGAGDEQFF
TGTGCCAGTAGGCGGACAGGGGCCGGCGATGAGCAGTTCTTC
>TRBJ1-3|TRBV6-1|.|.
CASKRQSGNTIYF
TGTGCCAGCAAGAGACAGTCAGGAAACACCATATATTTT
>TRBJ2-1|TRBV10-3|TRBD2|.
CAISAATSGSPYNEQFF
TGTGCCATCAGTGCGGCAACTAGCGGGAGCCCCTACAATGAGCAGTTCTTC
>TRBJ2-2|TRBV28|TRBD1|.
CASSSRQGVYTGELFF
TGTGCCAGCAGTTCAAGACAGGGGGTCTACACCGGGGAGCTGTTTTTT
>TRBJ2-1|TRBV4-1|TRBD2|.
CASSQGAGTNDEQFF
TGCGCCAGCAGCCAAGGAGCCGGGACTAATGATGAGCAGTTCTTC
>TRBJ2-1|TRBV6-1|TRBD2|.
CASSPSGLYNEQFF
TGTGCCAGCAGTCCTAGCGGACTTTACAATGAGCAGTTCTTC
>TRBJ2-7|TRBV2|TRBD2|.
CASRTPASGRVYEQYF
TGTGCCAGCAGGACCCCCGCGAGCGGGAGGGTCTACGAGCAGTACTTC
>TRBJ1-3|TRBV6-6|TRBD1|few
CASSRRDSSGNTIYF
TGTGCCAGCAGCCGCCGGGACAGCTCTGGAAACACCATATATTTT
>TRBJ1-2|TRBV7-9|TRBD1|.
CASSLGRDTGGAFGYTF
TGTGCCAGCAGCTTAGGGAGGGACACAGGGGGCGCATTTGGCTACACCTTC
>TRBJ1-2|TRBV19|TRBD1|.
CASHNRDRDYGYTF
TGTGCCAGCCACAACCGGGACAGGGACTATGGCTACACCTTC
>TRBJ2-3|TRBV14|TRBD2|.
CASSQTRDYKDTQYF
TGTGCCAGCAGCCAAACCCGGGACTATAAAGATACGCAGTATTTT
>TRBJ2-1|TRBV5-1|TRBD2|few
CASSLGLAGGSVSYNEQFF
TGCGCCAGCAGCTTGGGGCTAGCGGGAGGGAGTGTTTCCTACAATGAGCAGTTCTTC
>TRBJ2-7|TRBV5-1|TRBD2|few
CASSPRGNPYEQYF
TGCGCCAGCAGCCCGCGGGGGAATCCGTACGAGCAGTACTTC
>TRBJ2-3|TRBV27|TRBD2|.
CASSWTSGRGPTDTQYF
TGTGCCAGCAGTTGGACTAGCGGGAGAGGGCCCACAGATACGCAGTATTTT
>TRBJ1-3|TRBV18|TRBD1|.
CASSPSGGSGNTIYF
TGTGCCAGCTCCCCTTCAGGGGGCTCTGGAAACACCATATATTTT
>TRBJ1-2|TRBV6-1|TRBD1|.
CASSEAVGQGAVYGYTF
TGTGCCAGCAGTGAAGCGGTCGGACAGGGGGCGGTGTATGGCTACACCTTC
>TRBJ2-1|TRBV15|TRBD2|.
CATSRDSGSYNEQFF
TGTGCCACCAGCAGAGATAGCGGGTCTTACAATGAGCAGTTCTTC
>TRBJ1-5|TRBV15|.|.
CATSRDLGSYSNQPQHF
TGTGCCACCAGCAGAGATCTGGGCAGTTATAGCAATCAGCCCCAGCATTTT
>TRBJ2-7|TRBV5-1|.|few
CASREDPGLFSYEQYF
TGCGCCAGCAGAGAAGATCCGGGACTTTTCTCCTACGAGCAGTACTTC
>TRBJ2-7|TRBV9|TRBD1|.
CASSVGQGNYEQYF
TGTGCCAGCAGCGTAGGACAGGGGAACTACGAGCAGTACTTC
>TRBJ2-3|TRBV7-9|TRBD2|.
CASSYAFSGTDTQYF
TGTGCCAGCAGCTACGCGTTTAGCGGGACAGATACGCAGTATTTT
>TRBJ2-1|TRBV7-3|.|.
CASSSDGGSYNEQFF
TGTGCCAGCAGCTCCGACGGGGGCTCCTACAATGAGCAGTTCTTC
>TRBJ2-5|TRBV18|TRBD2|.
CASSPGRLAGETQYF
TGTGCCAGCTCACCCGGTCGCTTAGCGGGAGAGACCCAGTACTTC
>TRBJ2-1|TRBV7-2|TRBD2|.
CASRAYAASGRPNNEQFF
TGTGCCAGCAGAGCTTATGCGGCTAGCGGGAGGCCGAACAATGAGCAGTTCTTC
>TRBJ2-1|TRBV5-1|TRBD1|.
CASAGGLLYNEQFF
TGCGCCAGCGCAGGGGGCCTCCTCTACAATGAGCAGTTCTTC
>TRBJ1-5|TRBV27|.|.
CASSLEEGQPQHF
TGTGCCAGCAGCCTCGAGGAGGGTCAGCCCCAGCATTTT
>TRBJ2-5|TRBV11-2|.|.
CASSPSLQGETQYF
TGTGCCAGCAGCCCTTCCCTCCAGGGGGAGACCCAGTACTTC
>TRBJ2-2|TRBV28|TRBD2|.
CASSLGGRTGELFF
TGTGCCAGCAGTTTGGGGGGGAGGACCGGGGAGCTGTTTTTT
>TRBJ2-1|TRBV18|TRBD2|.
CASSPPLGTTSGYNEQFF
TGTGCCAGCTCACCACCTCTCGGGACGACTAGCGGCTACAATGAGCAGTTCTTC
>TRBJ1-1|TRBV15|.|.
CATSRGTRGWMNTEAFF
TGTGCCACCAGCAGAGGGACCAGGGGATGGATGAACACTGAAGCTTTCTTT
>TRBJ1-4|TRBV28|.|.
CASSLVLNNEKLFF
TGTGCCAGCAGTTTGGTCCTAAATAATGAAAAACTGTTTTTT
>TRBJ1-5|TRBV19|.|.
CATGQSNQPQHF
TGTGCCACAGGACAGAGCAATCAGCCCCAGCATTTT
>TRBJ1-1|TRBV7-3|.|.
CASSLRWGDQMNTEAFF
TGTGCCAGCAGCCTACGGTGGGGGGACCAGATGAACACTGAAGCTTTCTTT
>TRBJ1-2|TRBV7-9|TRBD1|.
CASSFWGQRADGYTF
TGTGCCAGCAGCTTCTGGGGACAGCGCGCCGACGGCTACACCTTC
>TRBJ2-5|TRBV19|TRBD2|few
CASSREGLRAQYF
TGTGCCAGTAGTCGGGAGGGGCTACGAGCCCAGTACTTC
>TRBJ2-3|TRBV4-1|TRBD2|.
CASSQEGGSGTDTQYF
TGCGCCAGCAGCCAAGAAGGCGGGAGTGGCACAGATACGCAGTATTTT
>TRBJ1-2|TRBV11-2|.|.
CASRRVARWGANYGYTF
TGTGCCAGCAGGAGGGTGGCCAGGTGGGGAGCTAACTATGGCTACACCTTC
>TRBJ2-7|TRBV11-1|.|.
CASSLSLTRSSYEQYF
TGTGCCAGCAGCTTATCCCTGACTAGGAGCTCCTACGAGCAGTACTTC
>TRBJ2-7|TRBV27|TRBD1|.
CASRLQGAVYEQYF
TGTGCCAGCAGACTACAGGGGGCCGTCTACGAGCAGTACTTC
>TRBJ2-2|TRBV7-2|.|.
CASNPKWRSYTGELFF
TGTGCCAGCAACCCTAAGTGGAGGTCGTACACCGGGGAGCTGTTTTTT
>TRBJ1-4|TRBV5-1|.|.
CASSLGYTVNGREKLFF
TGCGCCAGCAGCTTGGGGTACACCGTTAATGGTCGTGAAAAACTGTTTTTT